Shown below are 28 T cell receptor beta chains from a single sample sequenced in a study of cytomegalovirus exposure and HLA in healthy donors. Data came from immunoSEQ multiplex PCR; TCRdb stores just in-frame clones and leaves some out. The sample includes some 290,000 clones, roughly 90% seen only once; the top ten take around 0.91%. Material: PBMCs. The receptors stem from a man aged 25 to 45 in good health and CMV-seronegative.

The rearrangement uses TRBV2 and TRBJ2-2; the match to TRBD1 covers 8 bases. The V gene end was trimmed by 3 bases and the J gene end by 5 bases; junction bases not matched to a gene: 5. The germline CDR1 and CDR2 sequences are SNHLY and FYNNEI. CDR3 size: 15 residues. Here the CDR3 reads CASSDQGARTGELFF. CDR3 coding DNA: TGTGCCAGCAGTGACCAGGGGGCGAGAACCGGGGAGCTGTTTTTT.

The rearrangement links TRBV6-6 to TRBJ1-5; D might be TRBD1 (5 bases). The CDR3 extends over 15 amino acids. Germline V gene sequence: CDR1 MNHNY, CDR2 SVGAGI (reference sequence). V was trimmed by 0 bases and J by 7 bases, leaving 13 bases between them. CDR3 sequence reads: CASSYSGEDRQPQHF. CDR3 in DNA: TGTGCCAGCAGTTACTCGGGGGAGGATAGGCAGCCCCAGCATTTT.

This rearrangement joins TRBV5-4 to TRBJ2-5; TRBD1 might be the D (6 bases). The CDR3 loop spans 13 amino acids. Trimming left V 2 bases short and J 5 bases short, with 10 bases between. Germline assignment: CDR1 SGHNT and CDR2 YYREEE (reference sequence). DNA for the CDR3: TGTGCCAGCAGCTTACAGGGTGGGGAGACCCAGTACTTC. Its protein is CASSLQGGETQYF.

The V and J genes are TRBV5-4 and TRBJ2-2; TRBD2 matches 11 bases. V gave up 2 bases and J gave up 7 bases; unmatched junction bases: 7. The CDR3 consists of 16 residues. Per germline, CDR1 SGHNT and CDR2 YYREEE (reference sequence). CDR3 in DNA: TGTGCCAGCAGCTTTAGCGGGGGGGACACAGACGGGGAGCTGTTTTTT. It yields the protein CASSFSGGDTDGELFF.

The rearrangement uses TRBV4-1 and TRBJ1-2, with 7 bases lining up with TRBD1. Germline V CDR1 and CDR2: MGHRA, YSYEKL. The J segment lost 3 bases and the V segment lost 4 bases, leaving 5 bases of the junction unmatched. This CDR3 spans 14 amino acids. This CDR3 is CASSPGQADYGYTF. The CDR3 region has the DNA TGCGCCAGCAGCCCCGGACAGGCCGACTATGGCTACACCTTC.

The genes are TRBV19 and TRBJ2-7; 11 bases agree with TRBD2. Germline V gene lookup returns CDR1 LNHDA and CDR2 SQIVND (reference sequence). The CDR3 is 14 amino acids. V lost 3 bases, J lost 6 bases, and 4 bases stayed unmatched. CDR3 sequence: CASSMRLAGSEQYF. The CDR3 DNA follows: TGTGCCAGTAGTATGAGACTAGCGGGGTCCGAGCAGTACTTC.

V is TRBV30 and J is TRBJ1-4; a weak D match, TRBD1 (6 bases). This CDR3 comprises 15 residues. V was pared by 0 bases and J by 3 bases, with 11 bases between. In germline, CDR1 is GTSNPN, CDR2 SVGIG (reference sequence). DNA of the CDR3: TGTGCCTGGAGTGTTGTCAGGGGAGCTAATGAAAAACTGTTTTTT. Its translation: CAWSVVRGANEKLFF.

The gene calls are TRBV7-6 and TRBJ2-3; D gene uncertain. This CDR3 has 16 residues. The ends were cut back, 2 bases at V and 0 bases at J, with 12 bases in the middle. CDR1 and CDR2 (germline): SGHVS, FNYEAQ. The CDR3 loop reads CASSLSRYSSTDTQYF. The DNA of the CDR3 is TGTGCCAGCAGCTTATCTCGGTACTCCAGCACAGATACGCAGTATTTT.

V is TRBV6-5 and J is TRBJ2-7; 7 bases line up with TRBD1. Germline V lookup: CDR1 MNHEY, CDR2 SVGAGI. V was clipped by 5 bases and J by 7 bases; unmatched bases: 5. This CDR3 has 12 amino acids. This chain's CDR3 is CASSQQGWEQYF. The CDR3 DNA is TGTGCCAGCAGTCAACAGGGGTGGGAGCAGTACTTC.

This chain connects TRBV4-3 to TRBJ1-6; 8 bases are a match to TRBD1. This CDR3 spans 14 amino acids. CDR1 LGHNA and CDR2 YSLEER come from the germline V gene. V lost 4 bases and J lost 10; bases outside the gene matches: 6. The CDR3 nucleotides are TGCGCCAGCAGCCGCACAGGGGGGATATCACCCCTCCACTTT. Its translation is CASSRTGGISPLHF.

This chain uses TRBV7-9 with TRBJ1-2; the D gene is possibly TRBD1 (5 bases). CDR3 length: 15 residues. V was clipped by 0 bases and J by 8 bases, with 16 bases between them. Germline values: CDR1 SEHNR, CDR2 FQNEAQ (reference sequence). CDR3 DNA: TGTGCCAGCAGCTTAGCGGTCCAGGGATCCAAAGGCTACACCTTC. Residues: CASSLAVQGSKGYTF.

The rearrangement joins TRBV5-1 to TRBJ2-2; TRBD2 aligns across 9 bases. V gave up 4 bases and J gave up 4 bases; unmatched junction bases: 2. Germline CDR1 SGHRS, CDR2 YFSETQ. This CDR3 is 14 amino acids long. Written as DNA, the CDR3 is TGCGCCAGCAGCACGGGACTAGCCACCGGGGAGCTGTTTTTT. Its protein product is CASSTGLATGELFF.

CDR3 loop: CASSLSDRDYEQYF. CDR3 bases: TGTGCCAGCAGTTTATCGGACAGGGACTACGAGCAGTACTTC. The chain uses TRBV27 and TRBJ2-7, with 8 bases matching TRBD1. J lost 3 bases, V lost 0 bases, and 1 base had no gene match. Per germline, CDR1 MNHEY and CDR2 SMNVEV (reference sequence). The CDR3 sequence is 14 residues long.

This chain connects TRBV11-2 to TRBJ1-1; D is unresolved. From germline, CDR1 is SGHAT and CDR2 FQNNGV. Trimming pared 1 base from V and 3 bases from J, leaving 12 bases between. The CDR3 extends over 15 amino acids. CDR3 residues: CASSLATNRDTEAFF. CDR3 DNA sequence: TGTGCCAGCAGCTTAGCGACAAACCGTGACACTGAAGCTTTCTTT.

The chain has TRBV2 and TRBJ2-3; tentatively, D is TRBD1 (6 bases). The V end lost 10 bases, the J end lost 2 bases, and 16 bases lay between the germline ends. This CDR3 has 14 amino acids. Germline-derived CDR1 and CDR2 are SNHLY and FYNNEI. The CDR3 bases are TGTGCCACCAAGGACAGAACAAACACAGATACGCAGTATTTT. Its translation: CATKDRTNTDTQYF.

The rearrangement joins TRBV6-5 to TRBJ2-7; TRBD1 matches 7 bases. The V gene's germline CDR1 is MNHEY and CDR2 SVGAGI. CDR3 size: 13 residues. V trimming: 5 bases; J trimming: 7 bases; junction bases outside the gene matches: 8. The CDR3 DNA reads as TGTGCCAGCAGTCTACAGGGGTTGAGGGAGCAGTACTTC. Protein: CASSLQGLREQYF.

The chain joins TRBV18 to TRBJ1-3, with D possibly being TRBD1 (5 bases). There are 14 residues in the CDR3. V was pared by 2 bases and J by 4 bases, with 9 bases between. The germline V gene encodes CDR1 KGHSH and CDR2 LQKENI. This CDR3 reads CASSPGQGGNTIYF. CDR3 coding DNA: TGTGCCAGCTCACCAGGGCAGGGCGGAAACACCATATATTTT.

This chain links TRBV7-8 with TRBJ2-6; TRBD1 agrees at 8 bases. The CDR3 loop spans 20 amino acids. The V and J ends lost 2 bases and 1 base, in that order; junction bases with no gene match: 13. CDR1 and CDR2 from the germline V gene are SGHVS and FQNEAQ. CDR3 DNA: TGTGCCAGCAGCTTAACGCCAGGGGGCTGGGTTGGATCTGGGGCCAACGTCCTGACTTTC. The encoded protein is CASSLTPGGWVGSGANVLTF.

V gene TRBV7-6 combines with J gene TRBJ1-6; D gene ambiguous. CDR3 size: 18 residues. Germline-derived CDR1 and CDR2 are SGHVS and FNYEAQ. V lost 2 bases and J 0 bases, leaving 14 bases between the germline ends. CDR3 amino acids: CASSLSAIPSSYNSPLHF. DNA for the CDR3: TGTGCCAGCAGCTTATCCGCGATCCCAAGCTCCTATAATTCACCCCTCCACTTT.

V and J are TRBV18 and TRBJ2-1; 9 positions agree with TRBD1. The CDR3 totals 15 residues. J gave up 8 bases and V 5 bases, and 10 bases lay outside the gene matches. Germline V gene sequence: CDR1 KGHSH, CDR2 LQKENI. CDR3 residues: CASSWRDRDVDEQFF. In nucleotides, the CDR3 is TGTGCCAGCTCATGGAGGGACAGGGATGTCGATGAGCAGTTCTTC.

V is TRBV6-4 and J is TRBJ1-1; TRBD1 matches at 7 bases. The V gene end was trimmed by 7 bases and the J gene end by 1 base; junction bases not matched to a gene: 3. Per the germline V gene, CDR1 is MRHNA and CDR2 is SNTAGT. The CDR3 loop spans 13 amino acids. CDR3 amino acids: CASKTGENTEAFF. The CDR3 nucleotides read TGTGCCAGCAAAACAGGGGAGAACACTGAAGCTTTCTTT.

CDR3 loop: CASSQDEAERETQYF. DNA of the CDR3: TGCGCCAGCAGCCAAGATGAAGCAGAGCGGGAGACCCAGTACTTC. The chain carries TRBV4-1 and TRBJ2-5; D possibly corresponds to TRBD2 (5 bases). Germline CDR1 reads MGHRA; CDR2 reads YSYEKL. Trimming took 0 bases from V and 5 from J, leaving 13 bases between them. This CDR3 comprises 15 residues.

V gene TRBV6-5 combines with J gene TRBJ1-1, with D possibly matching TRBD1 (6 bases). Looked up from germline, CDR1 is MNHEY and CDR2 is SVGAGI. The CDR3 contains 14 residues. The V end was cut by 2 bases, the J end by 4 bases, with 11 bases between. CDR3 in DNA: TGTGCCAGCAGTTACCGGGGGGCGCCCACTGAAGCTTTCTTT. Amino acid sequence: CASSYRGAPTEAFF.

The rearrangement joins TRBV5-6 to TRBJ1-5; D uncertain. Germline V gives CDR1 SGHDT, CDR2 YYEEEE. V lost 0 bases, J lost 1 base, and 17 bases lay in between. The length of the CDR3 is 18 residues. Written as DNA, the CDR3 is TGTGCCAGCAGCTTGGCAGGATATTGGCGGGAAAGCAATCAGCCCCAGCATTTT. Translated: CASSLAGYWRESNQPQHF. The full variable domain, in which reference TRBV5-6 and TRBJ1-5 provide the parts outside the CDR3, is DAGVTQSPTHLIKTRGQQVTLRCSPKSGHDTVSWYQQALGQGPQFIFQYYEEEERQRGNFPDRFSGHQFPNYSSELNVNALLLGDSALYLCASSLAGYWRESNQPQHFGDGTRLSIL.

CDR3 sequence (DNA): TGCGCCAGCAGCCAAGATTTGGGGGCGTCATACTACAATGAGCAGTTCTTC. Protein: CASSQDLGASYYNEQFF. The genes are TRBV4-3 and TRBJ2-1; perhaps TRBD1 as D (6 bases). Trimming stripped 0 bases from V and 3 bases from J, with 15 bases between. The CDR3 length is 17 residues. Germline CDR1 reads LGHNA; CDR2 reads YSLEER.

The chain carries TRBV7-7 and TRBJ1-3; 8 bases agree with TRBD1. Per germline, CDR1 SSHAT and CDR2 FNYEAQ (reference sequence). V lost 1 base to trimming and J lost 3 bases; unmatched junction nucleotides: 2. The CDR3 covers 15 residues. This CDR3 reads CASSLGTGNGNTIYF. CDR3 DNA sequence: TGTGCCAGCAGCTTAGGGACAGGGAATGGAAACACCATATATTTT.

V and J are TRBV11-2 and TRBJ1-4; possibly TRBD1 for D (5 bases). The germline V and J ends were trimmed by 2 bases and 2 bases, with 9 bases remaining between them. This CDR3 is 15 amino acids long. The germline V gene has CDR1 SGHAT and CDR2 FQNNGV. CDR3 sequence (DNA): TGTGCCAGCAGCTTAAGGAGACAGACTAATGAAAAACTGTTTTTT. This translates into CASSLRRQTNEKLFF.

V gene TRBV29-1 combines with J gene TRBJ1-1; 10 positions match TRBD1. Germline values: CDR1 SQVTM, CDR2 ANQGSEA. V shed 1 base, J shed 2 bases, and the junction held 4 bases outside the gene matches. The CDR3 has 15 amino acids. The CDR3 sequence: CSVEGDRGLNTEAFF. The CDR3 DNA follows: TGCAGCGTTGAAGGTGACAGGGGGCTAAACACTGAAGCTTTCTTT. Supplemented by reference TRBV29-1 and TRBJ1-1, the full variable domain reads SAVISQKPSRDICQRGTSLTIQCQVDSQVTMMFWYRQQPGQSLTLIATANQGSEATYESGFVIDKFPISRPNLTFSTLTVSNMSPEDSSIYLCSVEGDRGLNTEAFFGQGTRLTVV.